This paragraph reports one TCR beta chain. This clone was observed a handful of times. Its cognate antigen has yet to be identified. There are no base qualities to consult, and no much larger clone falls within one base. The CDR3 goes from the cysteine to the phenylalanine over 15 residues. Only the CDR3 DNA is retained, 45 bases long and in frame from the first base. The trim is 2 bases for V and 2 bases for J, with a gap of 13 bases between the germline ends. CDR1 and CDR2, looked up from the germline V gene, are SNHLY and FYNNEI. The data are from a study of metastatic and nonmetastatic thyroid tumors (dated by TCRdb to the early 2020s). About the study as a whole: For patients with malignant and with benign thyroid disease, the researchers compared repertoires between peripheral blood samples and tumor or nodule tissue samples.

The paper's findings and limits, for the study overall: In both blood and tumor samples, malignant tumors were reported to have significantly higher TCR beta diversity than benign nodules.

No patient had received any treatment before thyroid surgery. The study retrospectively analysed patient clinical samples collected from about 2012 to 2019 using T-cell receptor beta sequencing. Library prep was done by PCR. Sequencing was performed on an Illumina HiSeq 4000. The TCR beta-chain CDR3 region of each patient was profiled by high-throughput sequencing. Processing in the source paper ran as follows. Drawing on CDR3 differences between clinicopathological groups, the researchers built a classifier meant to tell apart patients with distant-metastatic papillary thyroid cancer. To measure repertoire diversity the researchers used the Shannon index, while the Morisita-Horn index served to gauge how similar the tumor and blood repertoires were. TCRdb reprocessed the public reads (quality trimming at Q25 with fastp, clone calling with MiXCR) and kept in-frame beta chains. Clone size and V and J calls follow TCRdb, not the original study. Within this sample are 30,000 or so clones, with roughly 25% of them counted one time only. The ten largest account for 9.2% of the sample.

Here the chain combines TRBV2 and TRBJ2-7, with TRBD2 perhaps the D gene, on 6 matching bases. The specimen was blood. The sequence derives from a female donor with papillary thyroid cancer or a benign thyroid nodule (not recorded which). Some clones in this sample may be carry-over from other donors' samples. In nucleotides, the sequence is TGTGCCAGCAGTGAATCGGCCGGGGGTCCCTACGAGCAGTACTTC. Its translation reads: CASSESAGGPYEQYF.